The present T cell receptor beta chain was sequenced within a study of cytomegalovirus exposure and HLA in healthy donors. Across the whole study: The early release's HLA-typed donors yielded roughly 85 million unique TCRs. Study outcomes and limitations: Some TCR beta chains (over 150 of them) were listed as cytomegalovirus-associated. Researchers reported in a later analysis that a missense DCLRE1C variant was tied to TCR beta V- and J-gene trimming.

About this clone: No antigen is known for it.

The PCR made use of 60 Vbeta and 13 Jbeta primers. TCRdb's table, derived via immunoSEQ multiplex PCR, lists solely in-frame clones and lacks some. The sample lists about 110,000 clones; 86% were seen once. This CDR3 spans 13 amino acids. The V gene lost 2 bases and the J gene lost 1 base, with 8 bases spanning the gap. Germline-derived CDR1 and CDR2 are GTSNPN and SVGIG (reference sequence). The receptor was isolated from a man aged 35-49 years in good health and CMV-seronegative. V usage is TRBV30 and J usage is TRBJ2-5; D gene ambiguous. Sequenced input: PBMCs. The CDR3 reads CAWSPSSQETQYF. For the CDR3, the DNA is TGTGCCTGGAGTCCAAGCTCCCAAGAGACCCAGTACTTC.